The 4 T cell receptor beta chains presented below share a single source sample, sequenced in a study of regulatory T cells in long-lasting Graves disease. The authors built TCR beta libraries using iRepertoire HTBI primers and Arm-PCR of CDR3 regions. TCRdb re-called the multiplex PCR reads through MiXCR, storing one row per CDR3 protein. The top ten hold 14% of the sample, which has about 430,000 distinct CDR3 sequences, over 20% seen once. Time point in this sample: persistent/refractory GD, antithyroid drugs over 5 years with positive TRAb. Isolated PBMC RNA provided the starting material for the TCR library. This specimen was peripheral blood mononuclear cells (PBMCs), taken when the disease was refractory, from a patient treated with antithyroid drugs. Source of these receptors: a female donor with Graves disease.

J is TRBJ1-1 and V is TRBV20-1, with 7 bases that match TRBD1. Germline trimming cut 6 bases from V and 0 bases from J; bases unmatched to any gene: 4. Germline V gene lookup returns CDR1 DFQATT and CDR2 SNEGSKA (reference sequence). This CDR3 comprises 13 residues. For the CDR3, the DNA is TGCAGTGCCGGACAGGTTTTGAACACTGAAGCTTTCTTT. This translates into CSAGQVLNTEAFF.

This clonotype was found many times. The V gene is TRBV10-2, the J gene TRBJ2-7; 9 bases fit TRBD2. CDR1 and CDR2 (germline): WSHSY, SAAADI. J lost 1 base, V lost 7 bases, and 11 bases had no gene match. This CDR3 region has 16 residues. The CDR3 here is CASMENSGGISYEQYF. The CDR3 bases are TGCGCCAGCATGGAGAATAGCGGGGGTATATCCTACGAGCAGTACTTC.

This clonotype was picked up one time. An end of the junction differs from the germline gene, which may be a read error. The gene calls are TRBV29-1 and TRBJ2-2, with TRBD1 as a possible D gene (7 bases). Germline loops: CDR1 SQVTM, CDR2 ANQGSEA. The CDR3 runs to 14 residues. CDR3 loop: CSVVEGANTGELLF. In DNA form, the CDR3 reads TGCAGCGTTGTGGAGGGGGCAAACACCGGGGAGCTGCTTTTT.

In its sample, this clonotype was seen many times. The J gene is TRBJ1-4, the V gene TRBV11-2; 8 bases line up with TRBD1. This CDR3 comprises 15 residues. The trim removed 5 bases at V and 4 bases at J, leaving 6 bases unmatched. Germline CDR1 is SGHAT and CDR2 is FQNNGV. CDR3 region: CASSTGQVFNEKLFF. The CDR3 nucleotides are TGTGCCAGCAGCACGGGACAGGTTTTTAATGAAAAACTGTTTTTT.